This TCR beta chain was profiled in a study of T cells after yellow fever vaccination. This clonotype was detected only a few times. The length of the CDR3 is 16 residues. Germline loops: CDR1 LGHNA, CDR2 YSLEER. V dropped 0 bases and J dropped 1; count of bases not matched to a gene: 6. By 5'RACE template switching, TCR cDNA was produced, with a universal primer site and UMIs added in the process. In TCRdb, the 5' RACE reads were re-called with MiXCR into one record per CDR3 protein. Of approximately 85,000 distinct CDR3 sequences listed, 13% are singletons. Overall study findings and caveats: By day 5 rather than day 15, the secondary response had peaked, though it was weaker. Among primary-vaccination clones, most reappeared after the booster, at 95% to 96% for CD4 and 88% for CD8. Abundant contaminating clonotypes from the bulk population could appear in FACS-sorted repertoires.

The gene calls are TRBV4-3 and TRBJ2-7; TRBD1 aligns across 7 bases. This specimen consisted of CD8+ T cells not binding an NS4B(214-222) dextramer, sorted from PBMCs, obtained approximately 20 days after the first yellow fever vaccination. The sequence was collected from a man younger than 35 who received the YFV17D yellow fever vaccine. CDR3 nucleotide sequence: TGCGCCAGCAGCCAAGAGGTGGGACAGCCGTCCTACGAGCAGTACTTC. It yields the protein CASSQEVGQPSYEQYF.